These 16 T cell receptor beta chains were all obtained from the same sample, sequenced in a study of cytomegalovirus exposure and HLA in healthy donors. The PCR contained 60 Vbeta and 13 Jbeta primers. Method: immunoSEQ multiplex PCR; TCRdb's copy keeps in-frame clones and lacks some. The sample shows around 200,000 clones, almost 85% of them seen only once. Sequenced sample: PBMCs. All receptors derive from a woman in her fifties or sixties in good health and CMV-seronegative.

V and J are TRBV5-1 and TRBJ1-2, with a weak D call TRBD1 (5 bases). Trimming shortened V by 4 bases and J by 4 bases, and 11 bases separated the two germline ends. In germline, CDR1 is SGHRS, CDR2 YFSETQ. The CDR3 loop spans 13 amino acids. CDR3 DNA: TGCGCCAGCAGCCCGGACACTCGCTATGGCTACACCTTC. Its translation: CASSPDTRYGYTF.

The genes are TRBV19 and TRBJ2-2; TRBD2 agrees at 7 bases. CDR1 is LNHDA, CDR2 SQIVND, per germline (reference sequence). CDR3 length equals 15 residues. The V and J ends lost 10 bases and 2 bases, in that order; junction bases with no gene match: 10. CDR3 region: CATRRGTINTGELFF. CDR3 in DNA: TGTGCCACCCGCCGGGGGACTATAAACACCGGGGAGCTGTTTTTT.

The chain has TRBV9 and TRBJ2-1; 7 positions agree with TRBD2. The V segment lost 3 bases and the J segment 0 bases; nucleotides outside the gene matches: 6. CDR1 is SGDLS, CDR2 YYNGEE, per germline. This CDR3 has 16 amino acids. The CDR3 loop is CASSDASGSSYNEQFF. CDR3 bases: TGTGCCAGCAGCGACGCTAGCGGAAGCTCCTACAATGAGCAGTTCTTC.

The chain uses TRBV7-8 and TRBJ2-3; D gene uncertain. This CDR3 comprises 14 residues. Germline-derived CDR1 and CDR2 are SGHVS and FQNEAQ. V dropped 1 base and J dropped 0 bases, with 5 bases sitting between them. The CDR3 here is CASSLGASTDTQYF. The DNA for the CDR3 is TGTGCCAGCAGCTTAGGCGCTAGCACAGATACGCAGTATTTT. The variable domain in full, completed from reference TRBV7-8 and TRBJ2-3, reads GAGVSQSPRYKVAKRGQDVALRCDPISGHVSLFWYQQALGQGPEFLTYFQNEAQLDKSGLPSDRFFAERPEGSVSTLKIQRTQQEDSAVYLCASSLGASTDTQYFGPGTRLTVL.

The J gene is TRBJ2-5, the V gene TRBV18, with D possibly TRBD1 on 6 matching bases. This CDR3 has 15 residues. CDR1 KGHSH and CDR2 LQKENI come from the germline V gene. The V gene lost 4 bases and the J gene lost 2 bases, with 14 bases spanning the gap. CDR3 sequence reads: CASSRRQVTQETQYF. The CDR3 bases are TGTGCCAGCTCACGGCGACAGGTAACACAAGAGACCCAGTACTTC.

The chain recombines TRBV28 with TRBJ2-6, with 8 bases identical to TRBD1. CDR1 and CDR2 from the germline V gene are MDHEN and SYDVKM. V lost 3 bases to trimming and J lost 0 bases; unmatched junction nucleotides: 7. This CDR3 contains 18 residues. The CDR3 nucleotides are TGTGCCAGCAGTTTGTTCAGGGGGCCGGTCTCTGGGGCCAACGTCCTGACTTTC. Translating it yields CASSLFRGPVSGANVLTF.

The chain links TRBV30 to TRBJ2-5, with 8 nucleotides matching TRBD2. The J call is doubtful: the DNA matches TRBJ2-7 better. The CDR3 extends over 19 amino acids. From germline, CDR1 is GTSNPN and CDR2 SVGIG (reference sequence). CDR3 sequence: CAWSILGPIAGPNSYEQYF. CDR3 bases: TGTGCCTGGAGTATTTTGGGGCCAATAGCGGGGCCAAACTCCTACGAGCAGTACTTC.

CDR3 region: CASSLDGLSYTF. The DNA for the CDR3 is TGTGCCAGCAGCTTGGATGGACTCAGCTACACCTTC. The chain combines TRBV5-4 with TRBJ1-2; D is unresolved. Between the trimmed V and J ends, which lost 0 bases and 9 bases, there was a span of 9 bases. The CDR3 runs to 12 residues. Germline V gene data show CDR1 as SGHNT and CDR2 as YYREEE (reference sequence).

The J gene is TRBJ1-1, the V gene TRBV28; a weak D match, TRBD1 (5 bases). The V gene's germline CDR1 is MDHEN and CDR2 SYDVKM. There are 13 residues in the CDR3. Trimming shortened V by 3 bases and J by 5 bases, and 10 bases separated the two germline ends. The chain's CDR3 is CASSFQGRTEAFF. The CDR3 nucleotides read TGTGCCAGCAGTTTTCAGGGTAGGACTGAAGCTTTCTTT. Full variable domain (rest looked up from reference TRBV28 and TRBJ1-1): DVKVTQSSRYLVKRTGEKVFLECVQDMDHENMFWYRQDPGLGLRLIYFSYDVKMKEKGDIPEGYSVSREKKERFSLILESASTNQTSMYLCASSFQGRTEAFFGQGTRLTVV.

In its sample, this clone was seen once. This chain's CDR3 is CASSLTEQGAQYF. Here the CDR3 DNA reads TGTGCCAGCAGCCTGACCGAGCAGGGGGCCCAGTACTTC. V usage is TRBV7-7 and J usage is TRBJ2-5; 7 bases are shared with TRBD1. CDR1 SSHAT and CDR2 FNYEAQ come from the germline V gene (reference sequence). This CDR3 has 13 amino acids. Trimming at V came to 5 bases and at J to 9 bases, leaving 9 bases not matched to a gene.

The chain recombines TRBV5-1 with TRBJ2-3; 8 nucleotides line up with TRBD1. V shed 4 bases and J 6 bases; nucleotides not matched to a gene: 7. The CDR3 covers 14 residues. The germline V gene has CDR1 SGHRS and CDR2 YFSETQ. The DNA of the CDR3 is TGCGCCAGCAGCCCTGGACAGGGCAAGGATACGCAGTATTTT. Its protein product is CASSPGQGKDTQYF.

The chain uses TRBV28 and TRBJ1-2, with 8 nucleotides matching TRBD1. The germline gives CDR1 MDHEN, CDR2 SYDVKM. The CDR3 extends over 12 amino acids. J lost 4 bases, V lost 7 bases, and 2 bases had no gene match. The CDR3 loop is CASNGQGYGYTF. CDR3 DNA sequence: TGTGCCAGCAATGGACAGGGCTATGGCTACACCTTC.

The J gene is TRBJ1-3, the V gene TRBV18; no firm D call. V was pared by 6 bases and J by 0 bases, with 15 bases between. CDR1 is KGHSH and CDR2 is LQKENI in the germline V gene. The CDR3 is 16 amino acids. The CDR3 DNA is TGTGCCAGCTCTGCCAGGTCCCACAGCTCTGGAAACACCATATATTTT. Its translation is CASSARSHSSGNTIYF.

The CDR3 here is CASSQGSGRPYEQYF. The CDR3 region has the DNA TGTGCCAGCAGCCAAGGGAGCGGGAGGCCCTACGAGCAGTACTTC. The J gene is TRBJ2-7, the V gene TRBV14; TRBD2 aligns across 9 bases. V trimming: 1 base; J trimming: 2 bases; junction bases outside the gene matches: 3. The CDR3 has 15 amino acids. The germline V gene encodes CDR1 SGHDN and CDR2 FVKESK.

The chain carries TRBV5-1 and TRBJ1-2, with D possibly being TRBD1 (6 bases). The CDR3 sequence is 16 residues long. Trimming took 4 bases from V and 1 from J, leaving 17 bases between them. CDR1 is SGHRS and CDR2 is YFSETQ in the germline V gene. This CDR3 is CASSLTGGLYNYGYTF. CDR3 coding DNA: TGCGCCAGCAGCCTCACCGGGGGGCTGTATAACTATGGCTACACCTTC. The full variable domain, with the rest looked up from reference TRBV5-1 and TRBJ1-2, is KAGVTQTPRYLIKTRGQQVTLSCSPISGHRSVSWYQQTPGQGLQFLFEYFSETQRNKGNFPGRFSGRQFSNSRSEMNVSTLELGDSALYLCASSLTGGLYNYGYTFGSGTRLTVV.

The CDR3 DNA follows: TGTGCCGGGGGCGGCACCAATCAGCCCCAGCATTTT. It codes for CAGGGTNQPQHF. This rearrangement joins TRBV30 to TRBJ1-5, with a tentative D call TRBD1 (6 bases). V was cut by 8 bases and J by 3 bases, with 11 bases left in between. Per the germline V gene, CDR1 is GTSNPN and CDR2 is SVGIG (reference sequence). The CDR3 has 12 residues.